The sequence of this T cell receptor (beta chain) was determined in a study of blood T cell repertoires in COVID-19. For the study at large: Collection of acute and convalescent COVID-19 samples took place in the United States, Italy and Spain. The analysed material was cDNA or gDNA that came from T cells, B-cell-depleted T cells, or PBMCs.

The authors' processing: The assay estimated nucleated cells by amplifying reference gene primers. Only in-frame clones appear in the TCRdb table, and some are missing; sequencing was by immunoSEQ multiplex PCR. The DNA was the basis for D and trimming; V, J and clone size are from that table. Found here are some 140,000 clones, roughly 89% of them singletons; the top ten hold about 0.57%. The table lists this clone with a few counts. From germline, CDR1 is MGHRA and CDR2 YSYEKL. V lost 0 bases, J lost 8 bases, and 10 bases lay in between. CDR3 length: 14 residues. This TCR derives from a man in his fifties or sixties with acute or convalescent COVID-19. This chain joins TRBV4-1 and TRBJ1-4; D ambiguous. The sample was peripheral blood. The DNA of the CDR3 is TGCGCCAGCAGCCAAGATGCGGTTCGAGAAAAACTGTTTTTT. Translating it yields CASSQDAVREKLFF.